The rows below give T cell receptor beta chains drawn from one sample of a study of cytomegalovirus exposure and HLA in healthy donors. This table comes from immunoSEQ multiplex PCR, and its TCRdb copy is limited to in-frame clones, with some not included. Found here are about 330,000 clones, roughly 90% of them singletons; the top ten hold around 0.8%. Source material: PBMCs. The origin of the receptors is a woman younger than 35 in good health and CMV-seronegative. The CDR3 runs from the conserved cysteine through the conserved F or W. D genes are given only for firm matches. Only some rows state a clone size, as once, few, many or a class for expanded clones.

TRBV27,TRBJ2-1,15,.,TRBD2,TGTGCCAGCAGAGCTCTAGCGGAGAGATCCAATGAGCAGTTCTTC,CASRALAERSNEQFF
TRBV4-1,TRBJ1-5,13,.,TRBD1,TGCGCCAGCAGCGGAGACAGGGCTCAGCCCCAGCATTTT,CASSGDRAQPQHF
TRBV4-3,TRBJ1-2,13,.,.,TGCGCCAGCGCAGCAGGGGCTAACTATGGCTACACCTTC,CASAAGANYGYTF
TRBV10-3,TRBJ2-1,13,.,TRBD2,TGTGCCATATCGAGCGGGAGTACCAATGAGCAGTTCTTC,CAISSGSTNEQFF
TRBV6-4,TRBJ2-1,15,.,TRBD2,TGTGCCAGCAGCTTCCTAGCGGGAGGCTACAATGAGCAGTTCTTC,CASSFLAGGYNEQFF
TRBV4-3,TRBJ2-1,15,.,TRBD1,TGCGCCAGCAGCCAGGGGACAGGCTCCTACAATGAGCAGTTCTTC,CASSQGTGSYNEQFF
TRBV7-2,TRBJ2-1,15,.,TRBD2,TGTGCCAGCAGCTCAAGCGGGAGATTCATCGGGGAGCAGTTCTTC,CASSSSGRFIGEQFF
TRBV27,TRBJ2-3,14,.,TRBD1,TGTGCCAGCAGTTTGTCAGGGGGCCTGACGCCGCAGTATTTT,CASSLSGGLTPQYF
TRBV10-2,TRBJ2-3,16,.,TRBD2,TGCGCCAGCAGCGGTTCGGGAGGGGGGGGGCCAGATACGCAGTATTTT,CASSGSGGGGPDTQYF
TRBV20-1,TRBJ2-5,10,.,.,TGCAGTGCTATACAGGAGACCCAGTACTTC,CSAIQETQYF
TRBV29-1,TRBJ2-5,14,.,TRBD2,TGCAGCGTCTCTATAACTAGCGGGACGGAGACCCAGTACTTC,CSVSITSGTETQYF
TRBV27,TRBJ1-2,15,.,TRBD1,TGTGCCAGCAGTTTATCGACAGGGGGCGCCGGTGGCTACACCTTC,CASSLSTGGAGGYTF
TRBV6-5,TRBJ2-2,15,.,.,TGTGCCAGCAGCCGCCCCGCGGCGAACACCGGGGAGCTGTTTTTT,CASSRPAANTGELFF
TRBV2,TRBJ2-1,18,.,TRBD2,TGTGCCAGCGGGGGTGGACTAGCGGGAGCCTTATTCTACAATGAGCAGTTCTTC,CASGGGLAGALFYNEQFF
TRBV5-6,TRBJ2-1,15,once,.,TGTGCCAGCAGCTTGGGAGGATCGGTTGGCAATGAGCAGTTCTTC,CASSLGGSVGNEQFF
TRBV29-1,TRBJ2-3,14,.,TRBD1,TGCAGCGTTGCGGCAGGGGGAAGCACAGATACGCAGTATTTT,CSVAAGGSTDTQYF
TRBV28,TRBJ1-5,12,.,.,TGTGCCAGCAGTTTGTCAGAGCGGCCCCAGCATTTT,CASSLSERPQHF
TRBV5-1,TRBJ2-7,15,.,TRBD2,TGCGCCAGCAGCTTGGCGGGGACTACCTCCTACGAGCAGTACTTC,CASSLAGTTSYEQYF
TRBV28,TRBJ2-2,15,.,TRBD1,TGTGCCACCATAGTGGGGACAGGGCACACCGGGGAGCTGTTTTTT,CATIVGTGHTGELFF
TRBV19,TRBJ2-2,14,.,.,TGTGCCAGTACTGATTCGGGGGACACCGGGGAGCTGTTTTTT,CASTDSGDTGELFF
TRBV4-3,TRBJ2-7,14,.,.,TGCGCCAGCAGCCAAGTCGCCGGTTCCTACGAGCAGTACTTC,CASSQVAGSYEQYF
TRBV7-2,TRBJ2-1,19,once,TRBD2,TGTGCCAGCAGCTTGGGATGGAGCGGGACCCCCGGACCCCGGGATGAGCAGTTCTTC,CASSLGWSGTPGPRDEQFF
TRBV9,TRBJ2-7,15,.,TRBD2,TGTGCCAGCAGCGCTCCTAGCGGGAGGGCCGACGAGCAGTACTTC,CASSAPSGRADEQYF
TRBV4-3,TRBJ2-1,18,.,.,TGCGCCAGCAGCCAAGGTTTCGGGAGATCAGAAGCGTACAATGAGCAGTTCTTC,CASSQGFGRSEAYNEQFF
TRBV5-4,TRBJ2-7,15,.,TRBD1,TGTGCCAGCAGCTTCGTGGACAGGGTCTCCTACGAGCAGTACTTC,CASSFVDRVSYEQYF
TRBV7-3,TRBJ2-3,14,.,TRBD2,TGTGCCAGCAGCAGGGGACTAGCACAAGATACGCAGTATTTT,CASSRGLAQDTQYF
TRBV14,TRBJ2-7,15,.,TRBD1,TGTGCCAGCAGCCAAGGGCAGGGGGCCCTTCTCGAGCAGTACTTC,CASSQGQGALLEQYF
TRBV15,TRBJ2-7,12,.,.,TGTGCCACCAGCAGAGATCGGGGGGAGCAGTACTTC,CATSRDRGEQYF
TRBV9,TRBJ2-1,15,.,TRBD2,TGTGCCAGCAGCGTTGGTAGCGGGAGTGACAATGAGCAGTTCTTC,CASSVGSGSDNEQFF
TRBV10-1,TRBJ1-2,13,few,.,TGCGCCCACACCCCCCAGACAGCCTATGGCTACACCTTC,CAHTPQTAYGYTF
TRBV15,TRBJ2-5,15,few,.,TGTGCCACCAGCAGAAACCAGGGGTCCCAAGAGACCCAGTACTTC,CATSRNQGSQETQYF
TRBV15,TRBJ2-1,14,.,TRBD2,TGTGCCACCAGCAGAGATAAGGCTAGCGGTGAGCAGTTCTTC,CATSRDKASGEQFF
TRBV6-5,TRBJ2-1,14,.,.,TGTGCCAGCAGTCACCCGGACAGTTACAATGAGCAGTTCTTC,CASSHPDSYNEQFF
TRBV28,TRBJ1-3,12,.,.,TGTGCCAGCCAGGACTCTGGAAACACCATATATTTT,CASQDSGNTIYF
TRBV6-6,TRBJ2-6,14,.,.,TGTGCCGCCGAACGGGGGTCTGGGGCCAACGTCCTGACTTTC,CAAERGSGANVLTF
TRBV2,TRBJ2-1,12,.,.,TGTGCCAGCAGCGGAGACCCCCTCTTGCAGTTCTTC,CASSGDPLLQFF
TRBV27,TRBJ2-1,16,.,TRBD2,TGTGCCAGCAGTTCGACTAGCGGGAGCCCCTACAATGAGCAGTTCTTC,CASSSTSGSPYNEQFF
TRBV29-1,TRBJ1-1,15,.,.,TGCAGCGTTGAAGCCCCATCGACAGAGAACACTGAAGCTTTCTTT,CSVEAPSTENTEAFF
TRBV10-3,TRBJ2-2,15,.,TRBD2,TGTGCCATCAGTGAAGGCCTAGCGGGTACCGGGGAGCTGTTTTTT,CAISEGLAGTGELFF
TRBV7-2,TRBJ2-3,15,.,TRBD2,TGTGCCAGCAACGAGAGGCTAGCGGTCACAGATACGCAGTATTTT,CASNERLAVTDTQYF
TRBV19,TRBJ2-5,14,.,TRBD2,TGTGCCAGTAGTATCACTGCGGGAGAAGAGACCCAGTACTTC,CASSITAGEETQYF